Shown below are 25 T cell receptor beta chains from a single sample sequenced in a study of blood T cell repertoires in COVID-19 (dated by TCRdb to about 2020). Receptors were amplified or captured by the immunoSEQ multiplex PCR assay. As stored in TCRdb, this immuneACCESS dataset retains in-frame rearrangements with V and J assigned. A fraction of the clones does not appear; measured against another copy, unresolved V genes explain less than half of the discrepancy, and the remainder lacks a known reason. The sample has some 60,000 clones on record, less than 95% of them singletons. The ten largest clones represent about 6% of the sample. The sequenced sample was peripheral blood. These receptors were taken from a man aged 35-49 years with acute or convalescent COVID-19.

The chain is built from TRBV25-1 and TRBJ1-5; 7 bases agree with TRBD1. Germline V gene lookup returns CDR1 MGHDK and CDR2 SYGVNS. CDR3 length: 17 residues. V dropped 3 bases and J dropped 4; count of bases not matched to a gene: 12. CDR3 protein: CASSDSNRQGRNQPQHF. The CDR3 nucleotides read TGTGCCAGCAGTGATTCCAATCGACAGGGAAGGAATCAGCCCCAGCATTTT.

This chain connects TRBV29-1 to TRBJ1-2, with 8 bases that match TRBD1. Losses at the gene ends were 7 bases for V and 4 bases for J; bases not matched to a gene: 8. The CDR3 is 13 residues long. Germline V lookup: CDR1 SQVTM, CDR2 ANQGSEA. The CDR3 DNA follows: TGCAGCGCGGACCGGGACAGGTCCTATGGCTACACCTTC. Translation gives CSADRDRSYGYTF.

The DNA for the CDR3 is TGTGCCAGCAGCCAAGTGAGGGTTAACACCGGGGAGCTGTTTTTT. Its translation: CASSQVRVNTGELFF. V and J are TRBV14 and TRBJ2-2; a weak D match, TRBD2 (5 bases). Trimming took off 1 base at V and 2 bases at J, with 8 bases between the two ends. Per germline, CDR1 SGHDN and CDR2 FVKESK. CDR3 size: 15 residues.

This chain links TRBV5-5 with TRBJ2-1, with 8 bases that match TRBD2. Germline V gene lookup returns CDR1 SGHKS and CDR2 YYEKEE (reference sequence). CDR3 length: 15 amino acids. The V segment lost 4 bases and the J segment 12 bases; nucleotides outside the gene matches: 15. DNA for the CDR3: TGTGCCAGCAGCCAACGACTGGGGAGCGGGAGTGTGCAGTTCTTC. It is translated as CASSQRLGSGSVQFF.

Remarks on this clone: Other nucleotide sequences from this sample produce the same CDR3. This sequence joins TRBV29-1 and TRBJ2-1, with 11 bases aligning to TRBD2. CDR3 length equals 14 residues. V lost 6 bases, J lost 5 bases, and 6 bases stayed unmatched. The germline V gene has CDR1 SQVTM and CDR2 ANQGSEA. CDR3 in DNA: TGCAGCGTGGACGGGACTAGCGGAAACAATGAGCAGTTCTTC. As protein: CSVDGTSGNNEQFF.

This CDR3 reads CASSQDPTGGANYGYTF. The CDR3 DNA reads as TGTGCCAGCAGCCAAGACCCGACAGGGGGCGCAAACTATGGCTACACCTTC. This chain connects TRBV4-2 to TRBJ1-2; 10 nucleotides line up with TRBD1. CDR1 is LGHNA, CDR2 YNFKEQ, per germline. The CDR3 has 17 residues. Trimming at V came to 0 bases and at J to 2 bases, leaving 6 bases not matched to a gene.

The V call is TRBV24-1, the J call TRBJ2-1; 10 bases align to TRBD2. V shed 2 bases and J 3 bases; nucleotides not matched to a gene: 9. There are 18 residues in the CDR3. Germline values: CDR1 KGHDR, CDR2 SFDVKD. The CDR3 DNA is TGTGCCACCAGTGATTCCCGTATAGCGGGAGGTGGCTACAATGAGCAGTTCTTC. Encoded protein: CATSDSRIAGGGYNEQFF.

This sequence joins TRBV10-3 and TRBJ2-1, with D perhaps TRBD2 (6 bases). V lost 2 bases and J lost 6, with 11 bases in between. From germline, CDR1 is ENHRY and CDR2 SYGVKD. The CDR3 is 14 residues long. The CDR3 DNA is TGTGCCATCAGTGAGGAGCTAGCGAGCAATGAGCAGTTCTTC. Protein sequence: CAISEELASNEQFF.

The chain employs TRBV7-3 and TRBJ2-3; 7 positions agree with TRBD2. Trimming removed 2 bases from V and 1 base from J; junction bases left unmatched: 6. Germline V gene data show CDR1 as SGHTA and CDR2 as FQGTGA. CDR3 length: 16 amino acids. The CDR3 region has the DNA TGTGCCAGCAGCTTACTGGGGGGGTTGGGCACAGATACGCAGTATTTT. It translates to CASSLLGGLGTDTQYF.

This chain connects TRBV4-3 to TRBJ2-1; 13 bases are shared with TRBD2. J gave up 6 bases and V 1 base, and 0 bases lay outside the gene matches. The CDR3 loop spans 15 amino acids. Germline assignment: CDR1 LGHNA and CDR2 YSLEER. DNA for the CDR3: TGCGCCAGCAGCCAAGGGACTAGCGGGAGCAATGAGCAGTTCTTC. Protein product: CASSQGTSGSNEQFF.

This clone was recorded once. J is TRBJ2-3 and V is TRBV5-6, with TRBD2 identical over 8 bases. The V segment lost 2 bases and the J segment 7 bases; nucleotides outside the gene matches: 12. The CDR3 runs 16 residues. Germline lookup yields CDR1 SGHDT and CDR2 YYEEEE. CDR3 sequence: CASSFGASGWQYTQYF. The CDR3 nucleotides read TGTGCCAGCAGCTTTGGGGCTAGCGGGTGGCAATATACGCAGTATTTT. Looking up the rest from reference TRBV5-6 and TRBJ2-3 gives the full variable domain: DAGVTQSPTHLIKTRGQQVTLRCSPKSGHDTVSWYQQALGQGPQFIFQYYEEEERQRGNFPDRFSGHQFPNYSSELNVNALLLGDSALYLCASSFGASGWQYTQYFGPGTRLTVL.

The chain uses TRBV9 and TRBJ2-2; 11 bases line up with TRBD2. The length of the CDR3 is 15 residues. Germline V CDR1 and CDR2: SGDLS, YYNGEE. Germline trimming cut 2 bases from V and 4 bases from J; bases unmatched to any gene: 1. The CDR3 here is CASSVSGRATGELFF. The CDR3 coding sequence is TGTGCCAGCAGCGTTAGCGGGAGGGCCACCGGGGAGCTGTTTTTT.

The chain uses TRBV7-8 and TRBJ2-1; weak D call: TRBD2 (6 bases). The CDR3 sequence is 15 residues long. Germline values: CDR1 SGHVS, CDR2 FQNEAQ. The V and J ends lost 4 bases and 6 bases respectively, with 16 bases between them. The CDR3 coding sequence is TGTGCCAGCAGCTCAAAATACCTGGGAGGCAATGAGCAGTTCTTC. Its protein is CASSSKYLGGNEQFF.

The chain has TRBV6-7 and TRBJ1-3; D gene ambiguous. TRBV6-7 is an ORF; its function is uncertain. V was cut by 0 bases and J by 0 bases, with 3 bases left in between. This CDR3 comprises 14 residues. The CDR3 here is CASSYSYSGNTIYF. The CDR3 coding sequence is TGTGCCAGCAGTTACTCTTACTCTGGAAACACCATATATTTT.

The chain links TRBV7-8 to TRBJ1-3, with 7 positions matching TRBD1. Trimming at V came to 6 bases and at J to 1 base, leaving 3 bases not matched to a gene. CDR1 is SGHVS and CDR2 is FQNEAQ in the germline V gene. The CDR3 is 14 residues long. The CDR3 spells CASRSRGSGNTIYF. The CDR3 DNA is TGTGCCAGCAGAAGCAGGGGGTCTGGAAACACCATATATTTT.

This clone came up once. This chain connects TRBV29-1 to TRBJ2-1; D is perhaps TRBD2 (5 bases). Germline CDR1 reads SQVTM; CDR2 reads ANQGSEA. The CDR3 is made up of 16 amino acids. Trimming left V 0 bases short and J 0 bases short, with 12 bases between. This CDR3 reads CSVEEAAESSYNEQFF. DNA for the CDR3: TGCAGCGTTGAAGAAGCGGCCGAGAGCTCCTACAATGAGCAGTTCTTC.

CDR3 bases: TGTGCCTGGAGGCGAGGAGGCTATGGCTACACCTTC. It specifies CAWRRGGYGYTF. This chain connects TRBV30 to TRBJ1-2; no clear D gene. CDR1 and CDR2 from the germline V gene are GTSNPN and SVGIG (reference sequence). V lost 3 bases, J lost 4 bases, and 9 bases lay in between. This CDR3 has 12 amino acids.

This clone is medium-sized. The CDR3 region is CASSGSDGTGELFF. As DNA, the CDR3 is TGTGCCAGCAGCGGTAGCGACGGCACCGGGGAGCTGTTTTTT. The chain uses TRBV6-4 and TRBJ2-2; TRBD2 might be the D (5 bases). This CDR3 region has 14 residues. The V gene's germline CDR1 is MRHNA and CDR2 SNTAGT. With 6 bases removed from V and 4 bases from J, the gap between germline ends came to 12 bases.

The chain uses TRBV25-1 and TRBJ1-3, with 7 bases lining up with TRBD1. CDR1 MGHDK and CDR2 SYGVNS come from the germline V gene. The V gene end was trimmed by 3 bases and the J gene end by 0 bases; junction bases not matched to a gene: 11. There are 18 residues in the CDR3. CDR3 in amino acids: CASSEYGTEIYSGNTIYF. CDR3 DNA sequence: TGTGCCAGCAGTGAGTACGGGACAGAAATCTACTCTGGAAACACCATATATTTT.

V gene TRBV7-2 combines with J gene TRBJ1-5, with D possibly being TRBD1 (6 bases). Germline V gene data show CDR1 as SGHTA and CDR2 as FQGNSA. V lost 6 bases, J lost 2 bases, and 20 bases lay in between. The CDR3 is made up of 17 amino acids. The DNA for the CDR3 is TGTGCCAGCAGTATCGACAGGCCTCTGGTAGGCAATCAGCCCCAGCATTTT. It specifies CASSIDRPLVGNQPQHF.

The chain couples TRBV27 to TRBJ1-2; 7 bases agree with TRBD1. Germline V gives CDR1 MNHEY, CDR2 SMNVEV (reference sequence). This CDR3 has 14 amino acids. V dropped 5 bases and J dropped 2; count of bases not matched to a gene: 5. In DNA form, the CDR3 reads TGTGCCAGCAGTGGAGGGACAGCGAACTATGGCTACACCTTC. This sequence encodes CASSGGTANYGYTF.

V gene TRBV5-4 combines with J gene TRBJ2-7, with D possibly matching TRBD2 (6 bases). Per the germline V gene, CDR1 is SGHNT and CDR2 is YYREEE (reference sequence). CDR3 length equals 12 residues. V was pared by 3 bases and J by 12 bases, with 16 bases between. The CDR3 loop reads CASSSSGTEPYF. The DNA for the CDR3 is TGTGCCAGCAGCTCCTCCGGGACTGAACCGTACTTC.

This chain uses TRBV7-3 with TRBJ2-5; D gene unclear. The CDR3 contains 13 residues. Trimming removed 2 bases from V and 5 bases from J, with 9 bases in between. The V gene's germline CDR1 is SGHTA and CDR2 FQGTGA. In DNA, the CDR3 is TGTGCCAGCAGCTTACGGGTGAGCGAGACCCAGTACTTC. As protein: CASSLRVSETQYF.

The V gene is TRBV11-3, the J gene TRBJ2-1; 10 bases align to TRBD1. Per the germline V gene, CDR1 is SGHNT and CDR2 is YENEEA. The CDR3 totals 14 residues. The V gene end was trimmed by 1 base and the J gene end by 8 bases; junction bases not matched to a gene: 2. The CDR3 loop is CASSLGTGGYEQFF. In DNA, the CDR3 is TGTGCCAGCAGCTTAGGGACAGGGGGGTATGAGCAGTTCTTC.

This clone was counted between two and nine times. J is TRBJ1-2 and V is TRBV30; 9 nucleotides align to TRBD1. V lost 4 bases and J lost 6; bases outside the gene matches: 12. The CDR3 has 15 amino acids. The V gene's germline CDR1 is GTSNPN and CDR2 SVGIG (reference sequence). The CDR3 region has the DNA TGTGCCTGGACCCGGGACAGGGCAAAGACCCATGGCTACACCTTC. Its translation is CAWTRDRAKTHGYTF.